This TCR beta chain was documented in a study of glioma-infiltrating T cells. Germline CDR1 is DFQATT and CDR2 is SNEGSKA (reference sequence). The V end was cut by 3 bases, the J end by 1 base, with 9 bases between. This CDR3 comprises 13 residues. This clonotype occurred many times. Amplification of TCR alpha and beta CDR3 regions from RNA used iRepertoire nested multiplex PCR. TCRdb called the multiplex PCR reads again in MiXCR, with one record for every CDR3 protein. Here the sample spans 300,000 to 400,000 distinct CDR3 sequences, around 45% being singletons. The rearrangement uses TRBV20-1 and TRBJ2-5; possibly TRBD1 or TRBD2 for D (5 bases each). This sequence was found in a human donor with low-grade glioma or glioblastoma, undergoing nonglioma brain surgery, or in good health (not recorded which). Sample: glioma tissue, nonneoplastic brain tissue, or PBMCs (not recorded which). The CDR3 region has the DNA TGCAGTGCTAGGAAGGGGAGCCAAGAGACCCAGTACTTC. Translation: CSARKGSQETQYF.